Listed below are T cell receptor beta chains from one sample, sequenced in a study of blood T cell repertoires in COVID-19. Sequenced by immunoSEQ multiplex PCR; TCRdb stores in-frame clones only, minus some. The sample carries hundreds of thousands of clones, more than 85% recorded once. Sequenced material: PBMCs or T cells enriched from blood (not recorded which). Receptors originate from a woman aged 25 to 39 who had recovered from COVID-19. Both conserved end residues are part of each CDR3. A D gene is named only where the DNA matches it firmly. Rows give clone size only sometimes, using once, few, many, or a class for an expanded clone.

V gene	CDR3 length	D gene	J gene	clone size	CDR3 protein	CDR3 DNA
TRBV4-1	15	NA	TRBJ2-7	NA	CASSQHPGASDEQYF	TGCGCCAGCAGCCAGCACCCAGGGGCAAGCGACGAGCAGTACTTC
TRBV5-1	14	NA	TRBJ1-1	once	CASSLAQGLTEAFF	TGCGCCAGCAGCTTGGCCCAGGGTTTAACTGAAGCTTTCTTT
TRBV9	15	NA	TRBJ1-1	NA	CASSPGDNRDTEAFF	TGTGCCAGCAGCCCCGGAGATAACCGGGACACTGAAGCTTTCTTT
TRBV28	18	TRBD2	TRBJ2-7	NA	CASSLQTKAGGPFYEQYF	TGTGCCAGCAGTTTACAAACTAAAGCGGGAGGGCCTTTCTACGAGCAGTACTTC
TRBV9	14	NA	TRBJ2-7	NA	CASSVAPGAYEQYF	TGTGCCAGCAGCGTAGCTCCAGGGGCTTACGAGCAGTACTTC
TRBV12-3/TRBV12-4	13	TRBD1	TRBJ1-1	NA	CASSGSGGTEAFF	TGTGCCAGCAGTGGATCAGGGGGCACTGAAGCTTTCTTT
TRBV27	15	TRBD1	TRBJ1-4	NA	CASRGGTGTNEKLFF	TGTGCCAGCAGGGGGGGGACAGGAACTAATGAAAAACTGTTTTTT
TRBV20-1	14	TRBD1	TRBJ2-7	NA	CSASRDSEVYEQYF	TGCAGTGCTAGTAGGGACAGTGAAGTCTACGAGCAGTACTTC
TRBV30	13	NA	TRBJ1-1	NA	CATPGGRDTEAFF	TGTGCCACCCCGGGGGGTCGGGACACTGAAGCTTTCTTT
TRBV5-1	15	TRBD2	TRBJ2-5	NA	CASSAAGLAQETQYF	TGCGCCAGCAGCGCGGCGGGACTAGCCCAAGAGACCCAGTACTTC
TRBV7-8	13	NA	TRBJ2-7	NA	CASSLERLREQYF	TGTGCCAGCAGCTTAGAGCGGCTTAGGGAGCAGTACTTC
TRBV5-1	15	NA	TRBJ2-5	once	CASTPAASAEETQYF	TGCGCCAGCACCCCAGCGGCTAGCGCTGAAGAGACCCAGTACTTC
TRBV19	13	NA	TRBJ1-2	NA	CASSTQQGYGYTF	TGTGCCAGTAGTACTCAACAGGGTTATGGCTACACCTTC
TRBV24-1	12	NA	TRBJ1-2	NA	CATSEQGFGYTF	TGTGCCACCAGTGAACAGGGCTTTGGCTACACCTTC
TRBV24-1	15	TRBD2	TRBJ2-1	NA	CATSVKAGGVNEQFF	TGTGCCACCAGTGTAAAAGCGGGAGGTGTGAATGAGCAGTTCTTC
TRBV7-9	15	TRBD1	TRBJ1-2	few	CASSFGQGSDYGYTF	TGTGCCAGCAGCTTCGGACAGGGCTCCGACTATGGCTACACCTTC
TRBV4-2	15	NA	TRBJ2-1	NA	CASSQDELVANEQFF	TGTGCCAGCAGCCAAGATGAGCTAGTAGCGAATGAGCAGTTCTTC
TRBV6-5	13	NA	TRBJ2-7	NA	CASSSDKTYEQYF	TGTGCCAGCAGCAGTGACAAGACCTACGAGCAGTACTTC
TRBV7-9	15	TRBD1	TRBJ1-1	NA	CASSQPTGKNTEAFF	TGTGCCAGCAGCCAACCGACAGGGAAGAACACTGAAGCTTTCTTT
TRBV2	12	TRBD1	TRBJ2-7	NA	CASSEDRGEQYF	TGTGCCAGCAGTGAAGACAGGGGCGAGCAGTACTTC
TRBV19	14	NA	TRBJ2-6	once	CASSNSGGANVLTF	TGTGCCAGTAGCAACAGTGGGGGGGCCAACGTCCTGACTTTC
TRBV24-1	13	NA	TRBJ1-1	NA	CATTGTTNTEAFF	TGTGCCACCACTGGGACAACGAACACTGAAGCTTTCTTT
TRBV18	23	TRBD2	TRBJ2-1	NA	CASSPPGTSGGSYYISSYNEQFF	TGTGCCAGCTCACCACCCGGGACTAGCGGGGGGTCGTACTATATTAGCTCCTACAATGAGCAGTTCTTC
TRBV5-6	17	NA	TRBJ1-3	NA	CASSSETGPNSGNTIYF	TGTGCCAGCAGCTCCGAGACAGGACCAAACTCTGGAAACACCATATATTTT
TRBV27	13	NA	TRBJ1-1	NA	CASSLRGNTEAFF	TGTGCCAGCAGTTTACGCGGCAACACTGAAGCTTTCTTT
TRBV7-6	13	NA	TRBJ2-3	NA	CASSFPGENTQYF	TGTGCCAGCAGCTTCCCTGGGGAGAATACGCAGTATTTT
TRBV5-8	11	TRBD1	TRBJ1-1	NA	CASNRDREAFF	TGTGCCAGCAACCGGGACAGGGAAGCTTTCTTT
TRBV19	15	TRBD2	TRBJ2-7	NA	CASSIDAGLVFEQYF	TGTGCCAGTAGTATAGATGCGGGACTAGTCTTCGAGCAGTACTTC
TRBV7-2	16	NA	TRBJ1-4	NA	CASSLDRLTHNEKLFF	TGTGCCAGCAGCCTCGACAGGCTCACTCATAATGAAAAACTGTTTTTT
TRBV9	16	TRBD1	TRBJ2-3	NA	CASSVAWTGSGDTQYF	TGTGCCAGCAGCGTAGCTTGGACAGGAAGTGGAGATACGCAGTATTTT
TRBV3-1/TRBV3-2	19	NA	TRBJ1-3	NA	CASSRNSFAQAASGNTIYF	TGTGCCAGCAGCCGGAACTCATTCGCTCAGGCTGCTTCTGGAAACACCATATATTTT
TRBV4-1	18	NA	TRBJ1-6	NA	CASSQDLSATGFNSPLHF	TGCGCCAGCAGCCAAGATCTTAGTGCGACAGGATTTAATTCACCCCTCCACTTT
TRBV3-1/TRBV3-2	14	NA	TRBJ2-2	NA	CASSPQGIPGELFF	TGTGCCAGCAGCCCACAGGGAATACCCGGGGAGCTGTTTTTT
TRBV12-3/TRBV12-4	13	TRBD1	TRBJ2-7	NA	CASMGQLDYEQYF	TGTGCCAGTATGGGACAGTTGGACTACGAGCAGTACTTC
TRBV21-1	17	NA	TRBJ1-6	NA	CASSKNDRVWLDSPLHF	TGTGCCAGCAGCAAGAACGACAGGGTATGGTTGGACTCACCCCTCCACTTT
TRBV27	19	TRBD1	TRBJ2-5	once	CASSFFPNPTGDRQETQYF	TGTGCCAGCAGTTTTTTCCCAAACCCGACAGGGGACCGCCAAGAGACCCAGTACTTC
TRBV7-2	14	NA	TRBJ1-1	NA	CASRPMGGNTEAFF	TGTGCCAGCAGACCTATGGGGGGGAACACTGAAGCTTTCTTT
TRBV27	18	NA	TRBJ1-5	NA	CASSPSKVFGDGNQPQHF	TGTGCCAGCAGCCCATCGAAAGTTTTCGGGGATGGCAATCAGCCCCAGCATTTT
TRBV20-1	11	TRBD1	TRBJ2-7	NA	CSARRDSSQYF	TGCAGTGCTCGAAGGGACAGTTCGCAGTACTTC
TRBV2	14	TRBD1	TRBJ1-5	few	CASSGTGGNQPQHF	TGTGCCAGCAGTGGCACAGGGGGCAATCAGCCCCAGCATTTT
TRBV11-2	14	TRBD1	TRBJ2-7	NA	CASSFGTGSDEQYF	TGTGCCAGCAGCTTTGGGACAGGGTCGGACGAGCAGTACTTC
TRBV29-1	14	NA	TRBJ1-1	NA	CSVETVLGSAEAFF	TGCAGCGTTGAAACGGTCCTCGGTTCTGCTGAAGCTTTCTTT
TRBV7-2	16	NA	TRBJ1-4	NA	CASSRRPTGVDEKLFF	TGTGCCAGCAGCAGAAGACCTACAGGAGTCGATGAAAAACTGTTTTTT
TRBV6-5	13	TRBD1	TRBJ1-5	once	CASRGQYNQPQHF	TGTGCCAGCAGGGGACAGTACAATCAGCCCCAGCATTTT
TRBV3-1/TRBV3-2	18	TRBD2	TRBJ2-3	NA	CASSQDLSGGAGTDTQYF	TGTGCCAGCAGCCAAGATCTTAGCGGGGGGGCCGGGACAGATACGCAGTATTTT
TRBV5-4	14	NA	TRBJ1-1	NA	CASSLAYGNTEAFF	TGTGCCAGCAGCTTGGCCTACGGGAACACTGAAGCTTTCTTT
TRBV10-1	13	NA	TRBJ1-1	NA	CASSAARVTEAFF	TGCGCCAGCAGTGCTGCCAGGGTGACTGAAGCTTTCTTT
TRBV28	13	NA	TRBJ2-7	NA	CASSLREPYEQYF	TGTGCCAGCAGTTTACGGGAACCCTACGAGCAGTACTTC
TRBV4-2	16	TRBD1	TRBJ2-2	NA	CASSQDRGRNTGELFF	TGTGCCAGCAGCCAAGATAGGGGGCGGAACACCGGGGAGCTGTTTTTT
TRBV7-9	14	TRBD1	TRBJ2-7	NA	CASSLGTGSYEQYF	TGTGCCAGCAGCTTAGGGACAGGTTCCTACGAGCAGTACTTC
TRBV29-1	15	NA	TRBJ1-1	NA	CSVSGKQGVNTEAFF	TGCAGCGTGTCGGGAAAACAGGGAGTGAACACTGAAGCTTTCTTT
TRBV7-6	14	TRBD1	TRBJ2-1	NA	CASSLGGTGLEQFF	TGTGCCAGCAGCTTAGGGGGGACAGGCCTCGAGCAGTTCTTC
TRBV21-1	17	NA	TRBJ1-2	NA	CASTHGDRALITRGYTF	TGTGCCAGCACACATGGGGACAGGGCGTTAATAACGAGGGGCTACACCTTC
TRBV27	12	NA	TRBJ2-1	NA	CASSGVYNEQFF	TGTGCCAGCAGCGGGGTTTACAATGAGCAGTTCTTC